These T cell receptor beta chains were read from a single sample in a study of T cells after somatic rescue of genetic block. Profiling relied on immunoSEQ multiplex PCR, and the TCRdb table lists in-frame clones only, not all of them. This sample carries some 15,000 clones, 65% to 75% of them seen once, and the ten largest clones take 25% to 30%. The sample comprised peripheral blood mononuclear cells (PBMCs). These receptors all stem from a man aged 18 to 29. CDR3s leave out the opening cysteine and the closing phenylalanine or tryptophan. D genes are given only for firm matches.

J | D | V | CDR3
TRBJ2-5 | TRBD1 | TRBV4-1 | ASSQVPPSTGVETQY
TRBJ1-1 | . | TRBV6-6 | ASSYSRGDTEAF
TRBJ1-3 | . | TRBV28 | ASTWGHASGNTIY
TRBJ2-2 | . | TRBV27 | ASSWRLINTGELF
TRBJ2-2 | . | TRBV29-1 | SVVNTGELF
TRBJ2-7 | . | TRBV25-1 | ASSPLGQGGEQY
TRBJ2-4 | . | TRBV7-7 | ASSPVGENIQY
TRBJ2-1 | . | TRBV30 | AWRGIYNEQF
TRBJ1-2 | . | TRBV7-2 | ASRRTPNDGYT
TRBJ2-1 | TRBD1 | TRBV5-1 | ASTPKGTASYNEQF
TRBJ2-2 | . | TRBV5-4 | ASSLYTGELF
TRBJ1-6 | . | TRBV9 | ASSVADLGLGYNSPLH
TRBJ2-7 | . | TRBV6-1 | ASSEGLTGPAYEQY
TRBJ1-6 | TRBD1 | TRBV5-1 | ASSTGELVNSPLH
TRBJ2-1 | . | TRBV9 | ASKAGGETYNEQF
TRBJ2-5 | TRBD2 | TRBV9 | ASSSGLAGGETQY
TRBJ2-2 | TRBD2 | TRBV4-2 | ASSPGGLTGELF
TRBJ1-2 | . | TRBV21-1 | ASSKARHYGYT
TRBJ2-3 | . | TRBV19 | ATSIAGVTDTQY
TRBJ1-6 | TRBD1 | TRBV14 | ASSPLGQGNSPLH
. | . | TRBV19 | ASSMSYNSPEQY
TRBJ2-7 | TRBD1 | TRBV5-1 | ASSLGGGSVIPEQY
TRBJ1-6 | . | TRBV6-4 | ASSDSRDSYNSPLH
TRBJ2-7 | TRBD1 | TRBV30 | AWTRDRWSEQY
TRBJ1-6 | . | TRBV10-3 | AISDPGVGSPLH
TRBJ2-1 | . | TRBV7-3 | ASSLTGFEQF
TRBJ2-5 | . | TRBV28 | ATLRGGVETQY
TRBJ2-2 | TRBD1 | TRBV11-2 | ASSLSTGPGELF
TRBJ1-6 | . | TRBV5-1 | ASSSYGEGHNSPLH
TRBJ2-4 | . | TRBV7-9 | ASSWGLAKNIQY
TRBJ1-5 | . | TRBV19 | ASTDVGETPQH
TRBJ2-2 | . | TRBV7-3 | ASSRTNTGELF
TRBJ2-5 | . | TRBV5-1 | ASSLTGGQQTQY
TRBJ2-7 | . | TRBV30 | AWSRGYEQY
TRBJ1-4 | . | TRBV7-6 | ASSQRQTTNEKLF
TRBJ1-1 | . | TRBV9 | ASSVTPQGNTEAF
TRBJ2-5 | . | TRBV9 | ASSWRGGPQETQY
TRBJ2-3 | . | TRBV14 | ASSHWTGTDTQY
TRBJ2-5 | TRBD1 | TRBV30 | AWSVNRGQETQY
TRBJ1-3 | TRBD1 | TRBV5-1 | ASSVGQGAPGNTIY
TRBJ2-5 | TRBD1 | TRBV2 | ASQGVETQY
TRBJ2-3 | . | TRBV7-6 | ASTLWTEADTQY
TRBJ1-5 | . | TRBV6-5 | ASSYLGAGQPQH
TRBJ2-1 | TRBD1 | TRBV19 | ASKEGARNEQF
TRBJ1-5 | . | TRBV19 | ASSLQGGNQPQH
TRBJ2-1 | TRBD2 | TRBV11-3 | ASSLRTSGRALEQF
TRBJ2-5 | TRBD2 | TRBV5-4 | ASSWLAGDYRGETQY
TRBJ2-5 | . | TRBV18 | ASSLDRLQETQY
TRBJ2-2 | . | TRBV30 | AWSVRGAVDTGELF
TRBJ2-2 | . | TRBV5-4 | ASSLGAGELF
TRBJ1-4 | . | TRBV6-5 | ASSLATEKLF
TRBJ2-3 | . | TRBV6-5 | ASSYRAHTDTQY
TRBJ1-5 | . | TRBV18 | ASSPPGGVNQPQH
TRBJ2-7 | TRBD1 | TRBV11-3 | ASSLGTGRYEQY
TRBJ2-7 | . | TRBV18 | ASSPPDIPYEQY
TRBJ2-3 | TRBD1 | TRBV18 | ASSPPRDRVEDTQY
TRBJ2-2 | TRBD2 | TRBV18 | ASSSLTSGTVTGELF
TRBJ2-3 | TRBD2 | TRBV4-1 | ASSQDPAGGSY
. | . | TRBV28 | ASSLPATGLYEQY